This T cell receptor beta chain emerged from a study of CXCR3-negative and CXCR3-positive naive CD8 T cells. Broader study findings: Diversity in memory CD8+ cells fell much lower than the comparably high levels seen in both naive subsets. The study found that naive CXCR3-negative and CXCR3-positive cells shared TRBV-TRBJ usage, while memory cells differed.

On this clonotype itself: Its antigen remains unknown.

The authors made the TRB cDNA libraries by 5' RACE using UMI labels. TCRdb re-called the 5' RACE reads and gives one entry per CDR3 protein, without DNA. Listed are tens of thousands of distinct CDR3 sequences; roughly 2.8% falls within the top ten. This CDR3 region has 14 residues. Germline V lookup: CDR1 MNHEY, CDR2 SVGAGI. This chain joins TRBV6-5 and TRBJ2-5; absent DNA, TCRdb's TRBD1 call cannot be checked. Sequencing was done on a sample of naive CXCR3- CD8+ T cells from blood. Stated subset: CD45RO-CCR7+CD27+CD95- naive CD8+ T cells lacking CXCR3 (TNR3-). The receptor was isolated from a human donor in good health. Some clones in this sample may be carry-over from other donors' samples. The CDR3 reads CASTHSGARETQYF.